The 11 T cell receptor beta chains in this list originate from one sample, sequenced in a study of molecular identifiers for immune sequencing clone quantification. TCRdb re-derived calls from the PCR reads in MiXCR, one entry per CDR3 protein. Of more than 95,000 distinct CDR3 sequences detected, approximately 25% appear once; the ten largest clones hold roughly 1%. Source material: naive CD8+ T cells from blood, with Jurkat cell RNA spiked in. Noted subset: FACS-sorted CD8+CD4-CCR7+CD45RA+ naive T cells. These receptor sequences come from a human donor in good health. Some libraries in this study had Jurkat cell RNA spiked in.

With respect to this clonotype: A much larger clone differs from this one at a single base, so this may be a read error. V usage is TRBV30 and J usage is TRBJ1-1; no clear D gene. There are 10 residues in the CDR3. In germline, CDR1 is GTSNPN, CDR2 SVGIG (reference sequence). In DNA, the CDR3 is TGTGCCTGGAGAGGCACTGAAGCTTCCTTT. This encodes CAWRGTEASF. Full variable domain (rest looked up from reference TRBV30 and TRBJ1-1): SQTIHQWPATLVQPVGSPLSLECTVEGTSNPNLYWYRQAAGRGLQLLFYSVGIGQISSEVPQNLSASRPQDRQFILSSKKLLLSDSGFYLCAWRGTEASFGQGTRLTVV.

The genes are TRBV4-1 and TRBJ1-5, with no clear D. The CDR3 is 15 amino acids. Per germline, CDR1 MGHRA and CDR2 YSYEKL. Trimming took 0 bases from V and 4 from J, leaving 10 bases between them. The CDR3 reads CASSQDRGRNQPQHF. The DNA of the CDR3 is TGCGCCAGCAGCCAAGACCGGGGAAGGAATCAGCCCCAGCATTTT.

This clonotype was recorded many times. The V gene is TRBV4-2, the J gene TRBJ2-1; a possible D gene is TRBD2 (5 bases). Trimming pared 5 bases from V and 8 bases from J, leaving 16 bases between. The CDR3 covers 14 residues. The germline V gene encodes CDR1 LGHNA and CDR2 YNFKEQ. The CDR3 loop reads CASSYQDTGYEQFF. CDR3 nucleotide sequence: TGTGCCAGCAGCTACCAAGATACGGGGTATGAGCAGTTCTTC.

A word on this clonotype: A junction boundary mismatches the germline segment, possibly from a read error. The V and J genes are TRBV20-1 and TRBJ2-1, with TRBD2 as a possible D gene (5 bases). The CDR3 covers 13 residues. Germline V gene sequence: CDR1 DFQATT, CDR2 SNEGSKA (reference sequence). The CDR3 is CSAQPSSYNEQLF. The DNA of the CDR3 is TGCAGTGCCCAGCCTAGCTCCTACAATGAGCAGCTCTTC.

A remark on this clonotype: Just one base apart from a much larger clone, this may be a read error. The CDR3 DNA sequence: TGCAGTGCCCCGGGACTAGCGGTATCCCACGAGCAGTACTTC. The encoded protein is CSAPGLAVSHEQYF. This chain joins TRBV20-1 and TRBJ2-7, with TRBD2 matching over 11 bases. Germline V lookup: CDR1 DFQATT, CDR2 SNEGSKA (reference sequence). The ends lost 6 bases at V and 5 bases at J; junction bases unmatched: 9. This CDR3 contains 14 residues.

This clonotype was counted at least ten times. This chain connects TRBV2 to TRBJ2-7; 10 bases align to TRBD2. The CDR3 length is 14 residues. Germline V CDR1 and CDR2: SNHLY, FYNNEI. With V trimmed by 5 bases and J by 4 bases, 5 bases remained unmatched. The CDR3 region is CASSSSSGSYEQYF. DNA for the CDR3: TGTGCCAGCAGTTCCTCTAGCGGGAGTTACGAGCAGTACTTC.

This clonotype was recorded many times. The chain has TRBV12-3 or TRBV12-4 and TRBJ2-3; D not certain. The CDR3 is made up of 16 amino acids. V lost 3 bases and J lost 2, with 15 bases in between. The CDR3 DNA reads TGTGCCAGCAGTTTTGACTCCCTAGGGTCCACAGATACGCAGTATTTT. Protein sequence: CASSFDSLGSTDTQYF.

For this clonotype: One end of the junction is discordant with germline, which a read error may explain. The chain joins TRBV29-1 to TRBJ2-5; tentative D call: TRBD2 (6 bases). The germline V gene encodes CDR1 SQVTM and CDR2 ANQGSEA. The CDR3 runs to 14 residues. This CDR3 is CSVVGSVTLETQYF. The CDR3, as DNA: TGCAGCGTTGTCGGGAGCGTTACCCTAGAGACCCAGTATTTC. The full variable domain, rest sourced from reference TRBV29-1 and TRBJ2-5, is SAVISQKPSRDICQRGTSLTIQCQVDSQVTMMFWYRQQPGQSLTLIATANQGSEATYESGFVIDKFPISRPNLTFSTLTVSNMSPEDSSIYLCSVVGSVTLETQYFGPGTRLLVL.

This clonotype was observed at least ten times. The CDR3 bases are TGCGCCAGCAGCTCCAACTCAGGAACAGATACGCAGTATTTT. Protein product: CASSSNSGTDTQYF. The chain couples TRBV5-1 to TRBJ2-3, with D hard to call. V was trimmed by 3 bases and J by 3 bases, leaving 11 bases between them. The germline V gene encodes CDR1 SGHRS and CDR2 YFSETQ. This CDR3 spans 14 amino acids.

For this clonotype: Given a much more abundant clone one base away, this may be a read error. The chain links TRBV6-5 to TRBJ1-5, with unresolved D. Trimming took 6 bases from V and 4 from J, leaving 16 bases between them. The germline V gene has CDR1 MNHEY and CDR2 SVGAGI. There are 15 residues in the CDR3. In DNA form, the CDR3 reads TGTGCCAGCAGATCCGCCCTAGCCCCAAATCAGCCCCAGCATTTT. As protein: CASRSALAPNQPQHF.

In the case of this clonotype: A much larger clone sits a single nucleotide away, making a read error possible. V and J are TRBV20-1 and TRBJ1-5, with 8 bases that match TRBD1. Germline trimming cut 6 bases from V and 0 bases from J; bases unmatched to any gene: 7. The CDR3 totals 15 residues. CDR1 and CDR2 from the germline V gene are DFQATT and SNEGSKA (reference sequence). In DNA, the CDR3 is TGCAGTGCCAAGACAGGGGCGAATAGCAATCAGCCCCAGCATTTT. As protein: CSAKTGANSNQPQHF.